These 21 T cell receptor beta chains were all obtained from the same sample, sequenced in a study of cytomegalovirus exposure and HLA in healthy donors. Vbeta (60) and Jbeta (13) primers were used in the PCR. Profiling relied on immunoSEQ multiplex PCR, and the TCRdb table lists in-frame clones only, not all of them. The table has under 140,000 clones, more than 65% seen once; the top ten hold 5% to 8%. The sequenced sample consisted of PBMCs. These receptors came from a young man in good health and CMV-seropositive.

This clone was observed once. The chain combines TRBV6-4 with TRBJ2-3, with D unclear. This CDR3 is 15 amino acids long. The germline gives CDR1 MRHNA, CDR2 SNTAGT. Trimming cost V 3 bases and J 0 bases, with 10 bases left between them. The CDR3 loop reads CASSEGPLSTDTQYF. CDR3 nucleotides: TGTGCCAGCAGTGAGGGCCCCCTGAGCACAGATACGCAGTATTTT.

The rearrangement uses TRBV9 and TRBJ2-5; TRBD2 matches 9 bases. This CDR3 has 14 amino acids. V gave up 2 bases and J gave up 2 bases; unmatched junction bases: 1. Germline CDR1 is SGDLS and CDR2 is YYNGEE. As DNA, the CDR3 is TGTGCCAGCAGCGTTGGACTAGCGCAAGAGACCCAGTACTTC. It encodes CASSVGLAQETQYF.

The CDR3 sequence: CASSFSGGTDTQYF. The CDR3 DNA reads as TGTGCCAGCAGCTTTTCCGGAGGCACAGATACGCAGTATTTT. This chain joins TRBV11-3 and TRBJ2-3; D ambiguous. V lost 3 bases and J lost 1, with 8 bases in between. The CDR3 is 14 amino acids. Germline V gives CDR1 SGHNT, CDR2 YENEEA.

V gene TRBV7-8 combines with J gene TRBJ2-7; TRBD2 is a possible D gene (6 bases). The germline V and J ends were trimmed by 4 bases and 3 bases, with 7 bases remaining between them. The CDR3 contains 12 residues. CDR1 and CDR2 from the germline V gene are SGHVS and FQNEAQ. The CDR3 coding sequence is TGTGCCAGCAGCTCGGAGGGCTACGAGCAGTACTTC. This gives the protein CASSSEGYEQYF. Looking up the rest from reference TRBV7-8 and TRBJ2-7 gives the full variable domain: GAGVSQSPRYKVAKRGQDVALRCDPISGHVSLFWYQQALGQGPEFLTYFQNEAQLDKSGLPSDRFFAERPEGSVSTLKIQRTQQEDSAVYLCASSSEGYEQYFGPGTRLTVT.

This CDR3 reads CASTGTEVTDTQYF. Written as DNA, the CDR3 is TGTGCCTCGACCGGGACAGAAGTTACAGATACGCAGTATTTT. This chain joins TRBV30 and TRBJ2-3, with 7 bases lining up with TRBD1. This CDR3 spans 14 amino acids. Germline V CDR1 and CDR2: GTSNPN, SVGIG (reference sequence). The V gene end was trimmed by 7 bases and the J gene end by 3 bases; junction bases not matched to a gene: 10. Combining the CDR3 with reference TRBV30 and TRBJ2-3 gives the whole variable domain SQTIHQWPATLVQPVGSPLSLECTVEGTSNPNLYWYRQAAGRGLQLLFYSVGIGQISSEVPQNLSASRPQDRQFILSSKKLLLSDSGFYLCASTGTEVTDTQYFGPGTRLTVL.

This clone has a handful of counts. The chain recombines TRBV9 with TRBJ2-5; 8 bases agree with TRBD2. V trimming: 3 bases; J trimming: 5 bases; junction bases outside the gene matches: 9. Looked up from germline, CDR1 is SGDLS and CDR2 is YYNGEE. The CDR3 consists of 15 residues. The CDR3: CASSGSGIAGETQYF. As DNA, the CDR3 is TGTGCCAGCAGCGGGTCCGGGATAGCGGGGGAGACCCAGTACTTC.

This rearrangement joins TRBV27 to TRBJ2-1; 7 nucleotides match TRBD1. Germline CDR1 and CDR2: MNHEY and SMNVEV (reference sequence). The length of the CDR3 is 16 residues. The V and J ends lost 5 bases and 0 bases, in that order; junction bases with no gene match: 7. CDR3 protein: CASSIRQGPSYNEQFF. The CDR3 DNA is TGTGCCAGCAGTATCAGACAGGGACCCTCCTACAATGAGCAGTTCTTC.

V gene TRBV9 combines with J gene TRBJ2-3; TRBD2 matches at 11 bases. This CDR3 is 15 amino acids long. The germline V gene has CDR1 SGDLS and CDR2 YYNGEE. V lost 3 bases and J lost 4; bases outside the gene matches: 4. As DNA, the CDR3 is TGTGCCAGCAGCGGAATACTAGCGGGGGCAGATACGCAGTATTTT. Protein sequence: CASSGILAGADTQYF.

The chain combines TRBV5-1 with TRBJ2-5; TRBD2 matches 8 bases. CDR3 length equals 14 residues. Germline-derived CDR1 and CDR2 are SGHRS and YFSETQ. Trimming cost V 3 bases and J 4 bases; bases outside gene matches: 5. CDR3 protein: CASSSLAGGETQYF. DNA for the CDR3: TGCGCCAGCAGCTCCTTGGCGGGGGGAGAGACCCAGTACTTC. The variable domain in full, with the rest retrieved from reference TRBV5-1 and TRBJ2-5, is KAGVTQTPRYLIKTRGQQVTLSCSPISGHRSVSWYQQTPGQGLQFLFEYFSETQRNKGNFPGRFSGRQFSNSRSEMNVSTLELGDSALYLCASSSLAGGETQYFGPGTRLLVL.

J is TRBJ2-7 and V is TRBV7-2, with TRBD1 matching 10 bases. The CDR3 loop spans 17 amino acids. Germline CDR1 is SGHTA and CDR2 is FQGNSA. V lost 0 bases to trimming and J lost 4 bases; unmatched junction nucleotides: 9. The CDR3 protein is CASSLAYSGQGLYEQYF. In nucleotides, the CDR3 is TGTGCCAGCAGCTTAGCGTACTCGGGACAGGGGTTATACGAGCAGTACTTC.

This sequence joins TRBV25-1 and TRBJ2-2, with TRBD1 matching 10 bases. CDR1 MGHDK and CDR2 SYGVNS come from the germline V gene. Trimming took 4 bases from V and 4 from J; bases not matched to a gene: 0. The CDR3 has 14 residues. Here the CDR3 DNA reads TGTGCCAGCAGTGGGGACAGGGGCACCGGGGAGCTGTTTTTT. Translated, it gives CASSGDRGTGELFF.

The chain employs TRBV9 and TRBJ1-3, with D unclear. V shed 0 bases and J shed 2 bases, with 9 bases lying between them. CDR3 length: 15 amino acids. Germline V gene lookup returns CDR1 SGDLS and CDR2 YYNGEE. DNA of the CDR3: TGTGCCAGCAGCGTAGGCGGGGTGGCTGGAAACACCATATATTTT. Protein: CASSVGGVAGNTIYF.

This clone was seen a few times. V is TRBV25-1 and J is TRBJ1-1; 8 bases map to TRBD1. The germline CDR1 and CDR2 sequences are MGHDK and SYGVNS. The CDR3 runs to 17 residues. J was trimmed by 2 bases and V by 3 bases; bases with no gene match: 11. Here the CDR3 DNA reads TGTGCCAGCAGTGAGATTACAGGGGGTACGGGAAACACTGAAGCTTTCTTT. Translation: CASSEITGGTGNTEAFF.

The rearrangement joins TRBV10-3 to TRBJ2-5; tentatively, D is TRBD1 (6 bases). Trimming stripped 4 bases from V and 0 bases from J, with 12 bases between. This CDR3 region has 15 residues. Germline V gives CDR1 ENHRY, CDR2 SYGVKD. The CDR3 sequence: CAISGSGANQETQYF. The DNA of the CDR3 is TGTGCCATCAGTGGATCAGGGGCCAACCAAGAGACCCAGTACTTC.

This clone appeared a single time. At one of its ends the junction is not consistent with the germline gene, which may arise from a read error. This chain uses TRBV5-8 with TRBJ2-7; 9 bases agree with TRBD2. From germline, CDR1 is SGHTS and CDR2 YDEGEE. The CDR3 loop spans 17 amino acids. The CDR3 DNA sequence: TGTGCCAGCAGCCCCACAAACCGTCCCGGGACTAGCTACCAGCAGTACTTC. Translation: CASSPTNRPGTSYQQYF.

This sequence joins TRBV25-1 and TRBJ2-5; a possible D gene is TRBD2 (6 bases). The assigned J gene may be wrong: the sequence end matches TRBJ2-7 better. CDR3 length equals 15 residues. CDR1 is MGHDK and CDR2 is SYGVNS in the germline V gene. The CDR3 sequence: CASGRPQGGFDEQYF. CDR3 DNA sequence: TGTGCCAGCGGACGACCGCAGGGAGGTTTCGACGAGCAGTACTTC.

In its sample, this clone was seen a few times. This rearrangement joins TRBV7-9 to TRBJ2-1, with D possibly TRBD1 on 5 matching bases. There are 14 residues in the CDR3. Germline V lookup: CDR1 SEHNR, CDR2 FQNEAQ (reference sequence). Trimming left V 5 bases short and J 2 bases short, with 10 bases between. CDR3 region: CASSPRAPYNEQFF. As DNA, the CDR3 is TGTGCCAGCAGCCCCAGGGCGCCCTACAATGAGCAGTTCTTC.

This chain links TRBV30 with TRBJ2-1; 9 nucleotides align to TRBD1. J gave up 4 bases and V 3 bases, and 7 bases lay outside the gene matches. In germline, CDR1 is GTSNPN, CDR2 SVGIG (reference sequence). This CDR3 comprises 15 residues. CDR3 protein: CAWRRGDRDYNEQFF. CDR3 bases: TGTGCCTGGAGGAGGGGGGACAGGGATTACAATGAGCAGTTCTTC.

Concerning this clone: Other DNA sequences in this specimen translate into the identical CDR3. The CDR3 loop is CASSFPGNTEAFF. The CDR3 nucleotides read TGTGCCAGCAGCTTCCCCGGGAACACTGAAGCTTTCTTT. The rearrangement uses TRBV7-9 and TRBJ1-1; unclear D gene. CDR1 and CDR2 (germline): SEHNR, FQNEAQ (reference sequence). This CDR3 contains 13 residues. V was trimmed by 3 bases and J by 1 base, leaving 6 bases between them. Full variable domain (missing parts from reference TRBV7-9 and TRBJ1-1): DTGVSQNPRHKITKRGQNVTFRCDPISEHNRLYWYRQTLGQGPEFLTYFQNEAQLEKSRLLSDRFSAERPKGSFSTLEIQRTEQGDSAMYLCASSFPGNTEAFFGQGTRLTVV.

This chain connects TRBV25-1 to TRBJ1-4, with 8 bases identical to TRBD1. The CDR3 length is 15 residues. Losses at the gene ends were 5 bases for V and 6 bases for J; bases not matched to a gene: 8. The germline gives CDR1 MGHDK, CDR2 SYGVNS. DNA for the CDR3: TGTGCCAGCAGTTCCAACCCGGACAGGGATGAAAAACTGTTTTTT. Translated: CASSSNPDRDEKLFF.

The gene calls are TRBV2 and TRBJ2-7, with D maybe TRBD2 (7 bases). The CDR3 is 14 residues long. The germline CDR1 and CDR2 sequences are SNHLY and FYNNEI. The V end lost 2 bases, the J end lost 4 bases, and 12 bases lay between the germline ends. The CDR3, as DNA: TGTGCCAGCAGTGAAAAGGGGGGGAAGTACGAGCAGTACTTC. Translating it yields CASSEKGGKYEQYF.